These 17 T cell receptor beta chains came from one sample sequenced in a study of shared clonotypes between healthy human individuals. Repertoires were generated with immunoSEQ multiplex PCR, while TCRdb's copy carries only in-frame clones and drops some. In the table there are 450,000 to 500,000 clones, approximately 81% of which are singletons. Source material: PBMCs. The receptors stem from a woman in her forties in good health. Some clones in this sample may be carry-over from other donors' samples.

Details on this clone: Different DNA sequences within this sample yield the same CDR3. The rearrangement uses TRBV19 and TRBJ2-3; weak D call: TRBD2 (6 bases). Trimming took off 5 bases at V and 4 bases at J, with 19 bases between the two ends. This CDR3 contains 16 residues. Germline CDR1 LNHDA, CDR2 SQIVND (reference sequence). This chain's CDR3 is CASSRREPVGADTQYF. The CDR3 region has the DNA TGTGCCAGTAGTCGCCGGGAGCCGGTTGGGGCAGATACGCAGTATTTT.

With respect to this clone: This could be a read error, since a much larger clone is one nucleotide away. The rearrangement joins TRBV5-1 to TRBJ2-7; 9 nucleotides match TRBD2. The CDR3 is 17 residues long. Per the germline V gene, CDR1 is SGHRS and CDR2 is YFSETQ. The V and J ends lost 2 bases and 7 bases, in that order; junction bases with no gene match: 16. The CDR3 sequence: CASSLKLSSGKFVEQYF. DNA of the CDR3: TGCGCCAGCAGCTTAAAACTTTCTAGCGGGAAGTTCGTGGAGCAGTACTTC.

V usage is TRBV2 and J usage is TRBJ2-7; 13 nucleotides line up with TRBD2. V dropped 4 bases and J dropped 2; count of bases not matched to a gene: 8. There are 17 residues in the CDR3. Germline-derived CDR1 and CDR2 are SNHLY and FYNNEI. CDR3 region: CASSVTSGRARAYEQYF. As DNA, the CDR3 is TGTGCCAGCAGTGTAACTAGCGGGAGGGCCCGCGCCTACGAGCAGTACTTC.

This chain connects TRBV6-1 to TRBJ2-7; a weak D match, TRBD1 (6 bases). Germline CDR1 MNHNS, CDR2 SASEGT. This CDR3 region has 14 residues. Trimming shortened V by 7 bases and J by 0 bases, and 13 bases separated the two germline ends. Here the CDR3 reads CASIKDSISYEQYF. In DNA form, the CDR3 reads TGTGCCAGCATCAAGGACAGCATCTCCTACGAGCAGTACTTC.

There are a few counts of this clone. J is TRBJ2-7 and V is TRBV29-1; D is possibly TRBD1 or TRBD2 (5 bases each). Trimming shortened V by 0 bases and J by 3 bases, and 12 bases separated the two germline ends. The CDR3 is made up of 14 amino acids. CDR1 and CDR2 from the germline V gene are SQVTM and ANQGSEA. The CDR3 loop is CSVEEGERNYEQYF. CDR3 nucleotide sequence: TGCAGCGTTGAAGAGGGGGAGAGAAACTACGAGCAGTACTTC.

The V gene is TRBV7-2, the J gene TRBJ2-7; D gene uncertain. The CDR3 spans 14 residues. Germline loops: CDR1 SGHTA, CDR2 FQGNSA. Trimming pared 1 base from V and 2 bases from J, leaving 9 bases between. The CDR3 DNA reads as TGTGCCAGCAGCTTAGATCTACTCACCTACGAGCAGTACTTC. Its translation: CASSLDLLTYEQYF.

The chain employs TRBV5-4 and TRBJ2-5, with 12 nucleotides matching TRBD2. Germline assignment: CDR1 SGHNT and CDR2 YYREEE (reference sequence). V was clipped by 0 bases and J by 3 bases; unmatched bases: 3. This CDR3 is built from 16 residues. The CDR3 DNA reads TGTGCCAGCAGCTTGGCGGCTAGCGGGAGGGAAGAGACCCAGTACTTC. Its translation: CASSLAASGREETQYF.

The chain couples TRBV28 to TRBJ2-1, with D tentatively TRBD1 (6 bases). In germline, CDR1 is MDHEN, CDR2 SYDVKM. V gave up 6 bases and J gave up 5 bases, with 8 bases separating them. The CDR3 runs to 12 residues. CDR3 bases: TGTGCCAGCAGGGACAGAAACAATGAGCAGTTCTTC. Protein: CASRDRNNEQFF.

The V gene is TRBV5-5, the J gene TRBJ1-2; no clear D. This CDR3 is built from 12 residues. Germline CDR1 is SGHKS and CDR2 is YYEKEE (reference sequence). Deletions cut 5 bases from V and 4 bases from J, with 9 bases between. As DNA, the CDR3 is TGTGCCAGCAGTGGAGGGATCTATGGCTACACCTTC. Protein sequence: CASSGGIYGYTF.

In DNA form, the CDR3 reads TGTGCCAGCAGCCAAGTTAGACTAGCGGGAGACAATGAGCAGTTCTTC. It specifies CASSQVRLAGDNEQFF. The chain combines TRBV4-2 with TRBJ2-1; 12 bases are a match to TRBD2. The length of the CDR3 is 16 residues. Germline CDR1 and CDR2: LGHNA and YNFKEQ. V shed 1 base, J shed 5 bases, and the junction held 3 bases outside the gene matches.

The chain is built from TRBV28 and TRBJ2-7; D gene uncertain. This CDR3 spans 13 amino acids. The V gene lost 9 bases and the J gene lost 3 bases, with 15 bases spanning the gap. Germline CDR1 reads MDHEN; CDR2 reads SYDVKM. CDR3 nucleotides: TGTGCCAGTAGCCATCCGCAAAACTACGAGCAGTACTTC. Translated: CASSHPQNYEQYF.

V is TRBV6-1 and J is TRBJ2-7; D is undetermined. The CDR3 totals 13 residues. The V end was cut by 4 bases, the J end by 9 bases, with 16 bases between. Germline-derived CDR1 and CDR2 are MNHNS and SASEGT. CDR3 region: CASSGVNLYWQYF. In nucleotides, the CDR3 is TGTGCCAGCAGTGGGGTGAACCTCTACTGGCAGTACTTC.

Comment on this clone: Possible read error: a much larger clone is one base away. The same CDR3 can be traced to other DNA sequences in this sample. The CDR3 nucleotides read TGTGCCAGCAGCCCCGGACTAGCGGGAAACACTGGGGAGCTGTTTTTT. It is translated as CASSPGLAGNTGELFF. The V and J genes are TRBV7-9 and TRBJ2-2; TRBD2 matches 12 bases. The CDR3 has 16 residues. Germline CDR1 SEHNR, CDR2 FQNEAQ (reference sequence).

The CDR3 loop is CASSPTQVGQPQHF. The CDR3 DNA reads as TGTGCCAGCAGCCCCACCCAGGTTGGCCAGCCCCAGCATTTT. The chain couples TRBV9 to TRBJ1-5; D ambiguous. The V end was cut by 4 bases, the J end by 7 bases, with 15 bases between. Germline V CDR1 and CDR2: SGDLS, YYNGEE. CDR3 length: 14 amino acids.

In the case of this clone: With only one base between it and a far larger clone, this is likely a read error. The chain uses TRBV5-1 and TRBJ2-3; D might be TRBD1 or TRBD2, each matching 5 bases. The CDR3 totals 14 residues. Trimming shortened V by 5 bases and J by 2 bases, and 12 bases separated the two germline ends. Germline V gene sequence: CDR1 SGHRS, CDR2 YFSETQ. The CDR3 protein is CASSLGRTTDTQYF. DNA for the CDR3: TGCGCCAGCAGTCTGGGACGGACCACAGATACGCAGTATTTT.

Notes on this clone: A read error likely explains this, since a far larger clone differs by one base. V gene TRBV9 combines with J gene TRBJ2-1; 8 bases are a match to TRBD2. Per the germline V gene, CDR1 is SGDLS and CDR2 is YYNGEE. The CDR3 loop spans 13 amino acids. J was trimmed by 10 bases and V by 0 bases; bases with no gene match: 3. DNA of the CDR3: TGTGCCAGCAGCGTAGTAGTAGCGGGAGAGCAGTTCTTC. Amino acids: CASSVVVAGEQFF.

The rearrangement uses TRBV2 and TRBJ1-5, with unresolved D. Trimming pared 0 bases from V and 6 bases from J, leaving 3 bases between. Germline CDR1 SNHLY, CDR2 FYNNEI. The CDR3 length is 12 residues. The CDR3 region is CASSEAGQPQHF. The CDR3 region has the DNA TGTGCCAGCAGTGAAGCCGGTCAGCCCCAGCATTTT.